A single T cell receptor (beta chain) is shown here with its context. Its antigen is currently unknown. The CDR3 is made up of 11 amino acids. Looked up from germline, CDR1 is SGDLS and CDR2 is YYNGEE. Trimming stripped 7 bases from V and 2 bases from J, with 4 bases between. The source of the sample is a study of T cell responses to AZD1222 COVID-19 vaccine. Study outcomes and limitations: Only a handful of AZD1222 recipients tested seropositive at baseline. Of spike-specific TCRs, nearly half reportedly target regions left unmutated in variants. Sampling that yielded the repertoires occurred only after the peak T cell response. Donors were largely white British and mainly female; clonal diversity was possibly underestimated.

Produced via immunoSEQ multiplex PCR; TCRdb's table is partial and in-frame only. The sample holds 80,000 to 100,000 clones; more than 80% are singletons and the top ten take over 2%. The material was peripheral blood, obtained 28 days after the second AZD1222 dose. This sequence originates from an adult who received the AZD1222 COVID-19 vaccine. The chain couples TRBV9 to TRBJ1-3; unclear D gene. CDR3 region: CASGAGNTIYF. In DNA form, the CDR3 reads TGTGCCAGCGGGGCTGGAAACACCATATATTTT.